A selection of T cell receptor beta chains follows, all from one sample in a study of T cells in Graves' hyperthyroidism and ophthalmopathy. TCRdb independently ran MiXCR on the multiplex PCR reads; one entry per CDR3 protein. This sample carries more than 500,000 distinct CDR3 sequences, around 15% of them seen once, and the ten largest clones take less than 30%. The sequenced sample was blood. The receptors were gathered from a woman in her 30s with Graves' ophthalmopathy. CDR3s include the opening cysteine and the closing phenylalanine or tryptophan. D genes are given only for firm matches. A row's size may be missing; if present it is once, few, many or a size class.

D gene	V gene	clone size	J gene	CDR3 protein	CDR3 DNA
.	TRBV10-2	few	TRBJ2-1	CASIFRDTSYNEQFF	TGCGCCAGCATATTCCGGGACACCTCCTACAATGAGCAGTTCTTC
.	TRBV20-1	many	TRBJ2-1	CSASQDAEQFF	TGCAGTGCGTCGCAGGACGCTGAGCAGTTCTTC
.	TRBV14	.	TRBJ1-1	CASSQVLGRLNTEAFF	TGTGCCAGCAGCCAAGTATTGGGCAGGTTGAACACTGAAGCTTTCTTT
.	TRBV7-3	few	TRBJ2-1	CASSPPATGSYNEQFF	TGTGCCAGCAGCCCACCTGCAACGGGCTCCTACAATGAGCAGTTCTTC
TRBD2	TRBV2	many	TRBJ2-5	CASRPPGGGQETQYF	TGTGCCAGCAGGCCGCCTGGGGGGGGTCAAGAGACCCAGTACTTC
TRBD1	TRBV20-1	many	TRBJ2-5	CSASQGARTLVTQYF	TGCAGTGCTTCACAGGGGGCGAGGACTTTGGTGACCCAGTACTTC
.	TRBV7-2	many	TRBJ2-3	CASSFGQADTQYF	TGTGCCAGCAGCTTCGGACAAGCTGATACGCAGTATTTT
TRBD1	TRBV3-1	many	TRBJ2-5	CASSHKKDRIETQYF	TGTGCCAGCAGCCACAAGAAGGACAGGATCGAGACCCAGTACTTC
TRBD2	TRBV20-1	many	TRBJ2-2	CSATTTSGNTGELFF	TGCAGTGCTACCACGACTAGCGGGAACACCGGGGAGCTGTTTTTT
TRBD1	TRBV7-9	.	TRBJ2-1	CASSPPPTGGKAYNEQFF	TGTGCCAGCAGCCCGCCCCCCACAGGGGGCAAAGCCTACAATGAGCAGTTCTTC
TRBD1	TRBV30	many	TRBJ2-2	CAWNTGQANTGELFF	TGTGCCTGGAACACGGGACAGGCGAACACCGGGGAGCTGTTTTTT
.	TRBV7-9	.	TRBJ1-3	CASRLTGQRNTIYF	TGTGCCAGCAGATTAACAGGGCAAAGAAACACCATATATTTT
TRBD1	TRBV7-9	many	TRBJ2-1	CASSHSTGEAEQFF	TGTGCCAGCAGTCATTCGACAGGGGAGGCTGAGCAGTTCTTC
.	TRBV20-1	.	TRBJ2-7	CSARLIYEQYF	TGCAGTGCGCGACTTATCTACGAGCAGTACTTC
.	TRBV30	many	TRBJ2-7	CAWTPGLTYEQYF	TGTGCCTGGACCCCGGGTCTTACCTACGAGCAGTACTTC
.	TRBV28	many	TRBJ2-5	CASSSRGETQYF	TGTGCCAGCAGTTCCCGGGGGGAGACCCAGTACTTC
TRBD1	TRBV14	many	TRBJ1-2	CASSQGTGTSYTF	TGTGCCAGCAGCCAAGGGACAGGGACCAGCTACACCTTC
.	TRBV7-6	.	TRBJ2-3	CASRPATATSTDTQYF	TGTGCCAGCAGACCCGCGACAGCAACTAGCACAGATACGCAGTATTTT
TRBD1	TRBV15	many	TRBJ2-1	CATSQDRGSYNEQFF	TGTGCCACCAGCCAAGACAGGGGCTCCTACAATGAGCAGTTCTTC
TRBD1	TRBV29-1	few	TRBJ2-7	CSVEERTGRYEQYF	TGCAGCGTTGAAGAGCGGACAGGGAGGTACGAGCAGTACTTC
.	TRBV30	many	TRBJ2-1	CAWSEVSYNEQFF	TGTGCCTGGAGTGAGGTTTCCTACAATGAGCAGTTCTTC
.	TRBV9	few	TRBJ2-2	CASSQGTYNTGELFF	TGTGCCAGCAGCCAGGGGACATATAACACCGGGGAGCTGTTTTTT
TRBD2	TRBV12-3/TRBV12-4	.	TRBJ2-4	CASRTSGREIGIQYF	TGTGCCAGCAGGACTAGCGGGAGGGAAATAGGAATTCAGTACTTC
.	TRBV6-5	many	TRBJ1-6	CASSSRGDSPLHF	TGTGCCAGCAGTTCACGAGGAGATTCACCCCTCCACTTT
TRBD1	TRBV4-2	.	TRBJ1-1	CASSQVQGQVPEAFF	TGTGCCAGCAGCCAAGTTCAGGGACAGGTTCCTGAAGCTTTCTTT
.	TRBV2	.	TRBJ2-2	CASSEDGGLGELFF	TGTGCCAGCAGTGAAGATGGGGGGCTCGGGGAGCTGTTTTTT
TRBD2	TRBV11-3	few	TRBJ2-7	CASSLSALAGDLYEQYF	TGTGCCAGCAGCTTAAGTGCCCTAGCGGGGGATCTCTACGAGCAGTACTTC